This passage covers 11 T cell receptor beta chains from one sample sequenced in a study of blood T cell repertoires in COVID-19. TCRdb's table, derived via immunoSEQ multiplex PCR, lists solely in-frame clones and lacks some. The table records hundreds of thousands of clones, around 91% of them present only once. The sequenced sample was PBMCs or T cells enriched from blood (not recorded which). The origin of the receptors is a man aged 25 to 40 who had been exposed to COVID-19.

The V call is TRBV5-4, the J call TRBJ2-7; D perhaps matches TRBD1 (7 bases). The CDR3 contains 13 residues. Germline lookup yields CDR1 SGHNT and CDR2 YYREEE (reference sequence). Trimming cost V 2 bases and J 6 bases, with 12 bases left between them. Here the CDR3 DNA reads TGTGCCAGCAGCTTCTACAGGGGAGGCGAGCAGTACTTC. Its translation is CASSFYRGGEQYF.

J is TRBJ2-7 and V is TRBV5-6; D is possibly TRBD1 (5 bases). V dropped 2 bases and J dropped 5 bases, with 11 bases sitting between them. The CDR3 is 13 amino acids. From germline, CDR1 is SGHDT and CDR2 YYEEEE. As DNA, the CDR3 is TGTGCCAGCAGCTTTAGGGGCAGAGACGAGCAGTACTTC. This translates into CASSFRGRDEQYF.

CDR3 region: CASSTDGVNNEQFF. CDR3 nucleotide sequence: TGTGCCAGTAGTACGGACGGGGTGAACAATGAGCAGTTCTTC. This sequence joins TRBV19 and TRBJ2-1; a weak D match, TRBD2 (5 bases). Germline V lookup: CDR1 LNHDA, CDR2 SQIVND (reference sequence). Deletions cut 4 bases from V and 5 bases from J, with 12 bases between. This CDR3 has 14 amino acids. Combining the CDR3 with reference TRBV19 and TRBJ2-1 gives the whole variable domain DGGITQSPKYLFRKEGQNVTLSCEQNLNHDAMYWYRQDPGQGLRLIYYSQIVNDFQKGDIAEGYSVSREKKESFPLTVTSAQKNPTAFYLCASSTDGVNNEQFFGPGTRLTVL.

The V gene is TRBV9, the J gene TRBJ2-4, with D unclear. V was cut by 2 bases and J by 1 base, with 10 bases left in between. Germline CDR1 reads SGDLS; CDR2 reads YYNGEE. The CDR3 sequence is 15 residues long. CDR3 in DNA: TGTGCCAGCAGCGTCTCTAGTGGGGCCAAAAACATTCAGTACTTC. Translated, it gives CASSVSSGAKNIQYF.

This clone has a single count. The chain links TRBV6-1 to TRBJ1-2; no clear D. The V gene lost 3 bases and the J gene lost 8 bases, with 13 bases spanning the gap. The length of the CDR3 is 13 residues. Germline lookup yields CDR1 MNHNS and CDR2 SASEGT. CDR3 nucleotides: TGTGCCAGCAGTGACAGGCCCCTAACGGGCTACACCTTC. Translation: CASSDRPLTGYTF.

This chain connects TRBV2 to TRBJ2-1; 7 bases align to TRBD2. Losses at the gene ends were 8 bases for V and 7 bases for J; bases not matched to a gene: 14. This CDR3 contains 15 residues. Germline loops: CDR1 SNHLY, CDR2 FYNNEI. As DNA, the CDR3 is TGTGCCAGCGGTCTAGCGGTTTGGGGATCAAATGAGCAGTTCTTC. The encoded protein is CASGLAVWGSNEQFF.

This sequence joins TRBV4-1 and TRBJ2-1; 7 bases are shared with TRBD2. Germline CDR1 reads MGHRA; CDR2 reads YSYEKL. The CDR3 totals 14 residues. V lost 3 bases, J lost 5 bases, and 4 bases stayed unmatched. Here the CDR3 reads CASSQRLANNEQFF. Here the CDR3 DNA reads TGCGCCAGCAGCCAGAGACTAGCCAACAATGAGCAGTTCTTC.

The chain has TRBV6-2 or TRBV6-3 and TRBJ1-2; maybe TRBD1 (5 bases). This CDR3 comprises 13 residues. CDR1 is MNHEY and CDR2 is SVGEGT in the germline V gene. The germline V and J ends were trimmed by 5 bases and 1 base, with 8 bases remaining between them. The chain's CDR3 is CASSADNNYGYTF. The CDR3 nucleotides are TGTGCCAGCAGTGCGGACAATAACTATGGCTACACCTTC.

The gene calls are TRBV25-1 and TRBJ2-2; 10 nucleotides match TRBD1. Trimming removed 4 bases from V and 2 bases from J; junction bases left unmatched: 7. Per the germline V gene, CDR1 is MGHDK and CDR2 is SYGVNS. This CDR3 has 17 amino acids. CDR3: CASSARTGGINTGELFF. The CDR3 bases are TGTGCCAGCAGTGCTCGGACAGGGGGTATTAACACCGGGGAGCTGTTTTTT. The variable domain in full, with the rest retrieved from reference TRBV25-1 and TRBJ2-2, is EADIYQTPRYLVIGTGKKITLECSQTMGHDKMYWYQQDPGMELHLIHYSYGVNSTEKGDLSSESTVSRIRTEHFPLTLESARPSHTSQYLCASSARTGGINTGELFFGEGSRLTVL.

The chain employs TRBV5-4 and TRBJ1-2, with D possibly matching TRBD1 (5 bases). The CDR3 has 14 amino acids. Looked up from germline, CDR1 is SGHNT and CDR2 is YYREEE (reference sequence). V was shortened by 0 bases and J by 4 bases, with 10 bases between the two germline ends. The CDR3 sequence: CASSLEWTSYGYTF. CDR3 bases: TGTGCCAGCAGCTTGGAGTGGACAAGCTATGGCTACACCTTC.

The CDR3, as DNA: TGTGCCAGCAGTGCTTACGGACTGCCCACCGGGGAGCAGTTCTTC. This gives the protein CASSAYGLPTGEQFF. This chain uses TRBV6-4 with TRBJ2-1, with D tentatively TRBD2 (5 bases). Per germline, CDR1 MRHNA and CDR2 SNTAGT. V was pared by 4 bases and J by 10 bases, with 20 bases between. CDR3 length: 15 amino acids.